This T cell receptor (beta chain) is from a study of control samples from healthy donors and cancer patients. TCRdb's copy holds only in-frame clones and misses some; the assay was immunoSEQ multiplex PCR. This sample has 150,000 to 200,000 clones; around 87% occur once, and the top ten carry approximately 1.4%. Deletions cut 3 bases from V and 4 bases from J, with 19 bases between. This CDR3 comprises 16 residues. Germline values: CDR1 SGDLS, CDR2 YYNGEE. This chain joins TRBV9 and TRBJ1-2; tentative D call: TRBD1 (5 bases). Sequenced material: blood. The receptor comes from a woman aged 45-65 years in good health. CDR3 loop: CASSDEPGPTGYGYTF. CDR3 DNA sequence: TGTGCCAGCAGCGACGAACCGGGACCGACGGGCTATGGCTACACCTTC. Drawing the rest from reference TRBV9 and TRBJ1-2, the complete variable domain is DSGVTQTPKHLITATGQRVTLRCSPRSGDLSVYWYQQSLDQGLQFLIQYYNGEERAKGNILERFSAQQFPDLHSELNLSSLELGDSALYFCASSDEPGPTGYGYTFGSGTRLTVV.